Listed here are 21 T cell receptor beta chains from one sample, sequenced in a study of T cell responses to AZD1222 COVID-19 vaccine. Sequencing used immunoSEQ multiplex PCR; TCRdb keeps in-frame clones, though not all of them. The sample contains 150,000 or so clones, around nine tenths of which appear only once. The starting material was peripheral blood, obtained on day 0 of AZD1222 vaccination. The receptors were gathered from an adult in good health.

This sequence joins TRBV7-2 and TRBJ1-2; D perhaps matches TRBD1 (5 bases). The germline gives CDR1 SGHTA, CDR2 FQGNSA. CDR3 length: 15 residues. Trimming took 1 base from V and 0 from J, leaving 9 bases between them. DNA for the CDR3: TGTGCCAGCAGCTTAGTGGGGGAAGCTAACTATGGCTACACCTTC. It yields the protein CASSLVGEANYGYTF.

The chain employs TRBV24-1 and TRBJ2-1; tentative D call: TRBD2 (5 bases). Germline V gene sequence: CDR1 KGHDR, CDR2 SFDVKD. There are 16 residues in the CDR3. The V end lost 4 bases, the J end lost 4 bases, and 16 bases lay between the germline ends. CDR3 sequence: CATSDSPRGNYNEQFF. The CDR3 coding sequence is TGTGCCACCAGTGACTCCCCCCGAGGGAATTACAATGAGCAGTTCTTC.

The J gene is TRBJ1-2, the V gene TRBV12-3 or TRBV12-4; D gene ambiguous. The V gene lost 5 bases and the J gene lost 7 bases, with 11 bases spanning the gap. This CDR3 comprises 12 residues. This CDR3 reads CASSAGGSGYTF. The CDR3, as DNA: TGTGCCAGCAGTGCTGGCGGTAGTGGCTACACCTTC.

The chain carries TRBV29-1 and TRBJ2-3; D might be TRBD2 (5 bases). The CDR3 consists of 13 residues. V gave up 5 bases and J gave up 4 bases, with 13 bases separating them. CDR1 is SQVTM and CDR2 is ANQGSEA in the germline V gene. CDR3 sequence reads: CSVQWRVSDTQYF. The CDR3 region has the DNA TGCAGCGTTCAGTGGCGGGTTTCAGATACGCAGTATTTT.

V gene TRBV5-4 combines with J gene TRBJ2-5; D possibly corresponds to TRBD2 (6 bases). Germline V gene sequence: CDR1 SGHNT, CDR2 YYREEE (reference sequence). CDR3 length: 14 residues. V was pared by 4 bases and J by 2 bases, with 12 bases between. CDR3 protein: CASSRRETQETQYF. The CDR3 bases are TGTGCCAGCAGCCGCCGGGAGACTCAAGAGACCCAGTACTTC.

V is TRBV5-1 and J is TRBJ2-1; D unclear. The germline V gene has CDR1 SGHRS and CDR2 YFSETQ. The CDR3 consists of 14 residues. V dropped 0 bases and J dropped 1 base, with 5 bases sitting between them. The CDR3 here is CASSLGGSYNEQFF. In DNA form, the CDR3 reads TGCGCCAGCAGCTTGGGTGGTTCCTACAATGAGCAGTTCTTC.

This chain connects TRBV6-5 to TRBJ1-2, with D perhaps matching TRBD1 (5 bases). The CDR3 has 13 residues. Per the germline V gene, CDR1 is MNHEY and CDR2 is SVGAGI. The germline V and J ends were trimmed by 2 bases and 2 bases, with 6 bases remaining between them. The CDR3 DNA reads TGTGCCAGCAGTTACGGGGGGAACTATGGCTACACCTTC. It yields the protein CASSYGGNYGYTF.

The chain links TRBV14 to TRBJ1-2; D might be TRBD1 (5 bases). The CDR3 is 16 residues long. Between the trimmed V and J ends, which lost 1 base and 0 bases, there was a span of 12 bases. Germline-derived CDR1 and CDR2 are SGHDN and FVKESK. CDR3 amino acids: CASSQAGGLANYGYTF. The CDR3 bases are TGTGCCAGCAGCCAAGCCGGGGGGTTAGCTAACTATGGCTACACCTTC.

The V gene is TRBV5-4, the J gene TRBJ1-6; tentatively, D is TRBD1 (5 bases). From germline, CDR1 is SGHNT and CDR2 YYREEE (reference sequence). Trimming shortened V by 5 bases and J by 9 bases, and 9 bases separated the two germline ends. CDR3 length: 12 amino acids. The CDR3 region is CASSTDSSPLHF. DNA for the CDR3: TGTGCCAGCAGTACCGACAGTTCACCCCTCCACTTT.

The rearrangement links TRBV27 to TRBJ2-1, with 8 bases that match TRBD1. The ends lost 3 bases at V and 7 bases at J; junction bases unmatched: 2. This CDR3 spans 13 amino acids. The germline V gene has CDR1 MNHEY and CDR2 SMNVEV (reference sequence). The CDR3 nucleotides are TGTGCCAGCAGTTTCGGACAGGGAAATGAGCAGTTCTTC. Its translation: CASSFGQGNEQFF.

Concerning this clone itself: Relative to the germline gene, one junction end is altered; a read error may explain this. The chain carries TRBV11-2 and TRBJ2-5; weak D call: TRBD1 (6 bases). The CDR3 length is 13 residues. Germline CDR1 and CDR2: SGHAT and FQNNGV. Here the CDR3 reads CTSSLLQGPTQYF. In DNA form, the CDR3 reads TGTACCAGCAGCTTACTCCAGGGGCCGACCCAGTACTTC.

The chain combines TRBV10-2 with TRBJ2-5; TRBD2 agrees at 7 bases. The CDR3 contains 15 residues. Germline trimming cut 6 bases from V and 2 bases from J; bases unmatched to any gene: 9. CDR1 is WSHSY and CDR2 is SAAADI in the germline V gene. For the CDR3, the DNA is TGCGCCAGCAGGACTAGAGCGGGGAGACAAGAGACCCAGTACTTC. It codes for CASRTRAGRQETQYF.

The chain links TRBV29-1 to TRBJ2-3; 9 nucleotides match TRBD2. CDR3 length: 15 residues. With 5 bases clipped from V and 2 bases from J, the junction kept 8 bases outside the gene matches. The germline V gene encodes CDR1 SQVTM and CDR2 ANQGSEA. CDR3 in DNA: TGCAGCGTTTCTAATAGCGGGAGCCCCACAGATACGCAGTATTTT. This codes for CSVSNSGSPTDTQYF.

CDR3 sequence (DNA): TGTGCCAGCAGGAAAGAGGGAAACTATGGCTACACCTTC. Its translation: CASRKEGNYGYTF. This chain connects TRBV3-1 (or the pseudogene TRBV3-2) to TRBJ1-2; D not resolved. This CDR3 contains 13 residues. The V end lost 6 bases, the J end lost 2 bases, and 10 bases lay between the germline ends. Germline V lookup: CDR1 LGHDT, CDR2 YNNKEL (reference sequence).

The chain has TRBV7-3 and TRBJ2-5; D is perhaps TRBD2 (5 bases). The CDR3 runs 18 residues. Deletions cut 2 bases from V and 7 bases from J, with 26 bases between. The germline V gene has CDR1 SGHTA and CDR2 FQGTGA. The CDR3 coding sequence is TGTGCCAGCAGCTTATCTGCGGGCCGCAACGAAGGAGAGGTGACCCAGTACTTC. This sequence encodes CASSLSAGRNEGEVTQYF.

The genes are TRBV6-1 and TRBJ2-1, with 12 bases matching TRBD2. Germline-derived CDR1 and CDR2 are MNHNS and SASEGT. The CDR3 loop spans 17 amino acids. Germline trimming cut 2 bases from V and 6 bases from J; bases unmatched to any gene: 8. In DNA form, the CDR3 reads TGTGCCAGCAGTGAAAGACTAGCGGGAGAGTGGGGCAATGAGCAGTTCTTC. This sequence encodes CASSERLAGEWGNEQFF.

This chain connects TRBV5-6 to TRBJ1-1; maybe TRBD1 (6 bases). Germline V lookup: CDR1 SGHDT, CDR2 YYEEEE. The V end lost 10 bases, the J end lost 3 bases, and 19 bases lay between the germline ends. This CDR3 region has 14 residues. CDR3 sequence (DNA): TGTGCCTCCCAGGGTATGGGGGGCCACACTGAAGCTTTCTTT. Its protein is CASQGMGGHTEAFF. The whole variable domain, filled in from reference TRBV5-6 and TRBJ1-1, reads DAGVTQSPTHLIKTRGQQVTLRCSPKSGHDTVSWYQQALGQGPQFIFQYYEEEERQRGNFPDRFSGHQFPNYSSELNVNALLLGDSALYLCASQGMGGHTEAFFGQGTRLTVV.

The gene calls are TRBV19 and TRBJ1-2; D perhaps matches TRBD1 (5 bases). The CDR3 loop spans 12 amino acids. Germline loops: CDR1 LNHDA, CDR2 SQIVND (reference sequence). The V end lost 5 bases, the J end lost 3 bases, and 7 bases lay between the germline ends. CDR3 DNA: TGTGCCAGTAGTCGGGACTACTATGGCTACACCTTC. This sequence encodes CASSRDYYGYTF.

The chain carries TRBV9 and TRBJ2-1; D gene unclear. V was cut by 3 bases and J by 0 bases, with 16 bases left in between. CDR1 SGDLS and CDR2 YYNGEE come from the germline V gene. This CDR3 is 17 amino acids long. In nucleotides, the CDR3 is TGTGCCAGCAGCGGAAACCCCCAGGTGAGCTCCTACAATGAGCAGTTCTTC. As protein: CASSGNPQVSSYNEQFF.

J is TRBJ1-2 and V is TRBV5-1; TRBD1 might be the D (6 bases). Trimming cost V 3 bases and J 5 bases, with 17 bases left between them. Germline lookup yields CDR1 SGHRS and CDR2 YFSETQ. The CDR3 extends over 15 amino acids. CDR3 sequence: CASSSRTDQPYGYTF. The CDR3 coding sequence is TGCGCCAGCAGCTCCCGGACAGACCAACCTTATGGCTACACCTTC.

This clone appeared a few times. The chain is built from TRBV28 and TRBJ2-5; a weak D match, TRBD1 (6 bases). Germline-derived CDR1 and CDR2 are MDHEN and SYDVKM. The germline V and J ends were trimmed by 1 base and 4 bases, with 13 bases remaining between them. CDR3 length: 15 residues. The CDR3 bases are TGTGCCAGCAGTTTATTGGACAGAACTGTAGAGACCCAGTACTTC. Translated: CASSLLDRTVETQYF.